The 8 T cell receptor beta chains listed next were all sequenced from one sample in a study of cytomegalovirus exposure and HLA in healthy donors. A multiplex PCR was run with 60 Vbeta primers and 13 Jbeta primers. Assay used: immunoSEQ multiplex PCR; TCRdb lists only in-frame clones, some missing. The sample has about 190,000 clones, 79% seen once. Material for sequencing was PBMCs. These receptors were taken from a woman aged 18-29 years in good health and CMV-seronegative.

The V gene is TRBV5-8, the J gene TRBJ1-5, with D maybe TRBD1 (6 bases). The V and J ends lost 1 base and 16 bases respectively, with 12 bases between them. The CDR3 is made up of 11 amino acids. Germline CDR1 reads SGHTS; CDR2 reads YDEGEE. CDR3 loop: CASSLTGSRHF. In DNA form, the CDR3 reads TGTGCCAGCAGCTTGACAGGGTCCCGTCATTTT. Drawing the rest from reference TRBV5-8 and TRBJ1-5, the complete variable domain is EAGVTQSPTHLIKTRGQQATLRCSPISGHTSVYWYQQALGLGLQFLLWYDEGEERNRGNFPPRFSGRQFPNYSSELNVNALELEDSALYLCASSLTGSRHFGDGTRLSIL.

The chain combines TRBV6-1 with TRBJ1-1; TRBD1 is a possible D gene (5 bases). This CDR3 spans 13 amino acids. The V end was cut by 3 bases, the J end by 8 bases, with 13 bases between. The germline V gene encodes CDR1 MNHNS and CDR2 SASEGT. The CDR3 loop is CASSDRVLSEAFF. CDR3 bases: TGTGCCAGCAGTGACAGGGTCCTATCCGAAGCTTTCTTT.

The V gene is TRBV5-4, the J gene TRBJ1-2; no definite D call. The CDR3 has 13 residues. V was trimmed by 1 base and J by 8 bases, leaving 12 bases between them. Germline V gives CDR1 SGHNT, CDR2 YYREEE (reference sequence). Here the CDR3 DNA reads TGTGCCAGCAGCTTGTCCGGAGGGCGCGGCTACACCTTC. It codes for CASSLSGGRGYTF. Based on the CDR3 plus reference TRBV5-4 and TRBJ1-2, the full variable domain is ETGVTQSPTHLIKTRGQQVTLRCSSQSGHNTVSWYQQALGQGPQFIFQYYREEENGRGNFPPRFSGLQFPNYSSELNVNALELDDSALYLCASSLSGGRGYTFGSGTRLTVV.

The J gene is TRBJ2-7, the V gene TRBV28; 8 bases fit TRBD1. This CDR3 contains 14 residues. From germline, CDR1 is MDHEN and CDR2 SYDVKM. V lost 7 bases and J lost 6; bases outside the gene matches: 11. The CDR3 sequence is CASNLRQGWGEQYF. The CDR3 region has the DNA TGTGCCAGCAACCTAAGACAGGGGTGGGGCGAGCAGTACTTC.

The V call is TRBV28, the J call TRBJ1-4, with unresolved D. Germline V gene sequence: CDR1 MDHEN, CDR2 SYDVKM. The CDR3 has 12 residues. V was cut by 2 bases and J by 7 bases, with 5 bases left in between. CDR3 residues: CASSLNSEKLFF. The DNA for the CDR3 is TGTGCCAGCAGTTTAAATAGTGAAAAACTGTTTTTT.

This clone was detected only once. The V gene is TRBV5-1, the J gene TRBJ1-1; a possible D gene is TRBD1 (5 bases). CDR1 is SGHRS and CDR2 is YFSETQ in the germline V gene. The CDR3 totals 14 residues. The V and J ends lost 3 bases and 7 bases respectively, with 16 bases between them. CDR3 amino acids: CASSSLRGRGEAFF. The CDR3 coding sequence is TGCGCCAGCAGCTCCCTACGGGGGAGAGGTGAAGCTTTCTTT. Filled out from reference TRBV5-1 and TRBJ1-1, the complete variable domain reads KAGVTQTPRYLIKTRGQQVTLSCSPISGHRSVSWYQQTPGQGLQFLFEYFSETQRNKGNFPGRFSGRQFSNSRSEMNVSTLELGDSALYLCASSSLRGRGEAFFGQGTRLTVV.

This clone was picked up one time. The chain employs TRBV11-1 and TRBJ1-2; no clear D gene. Per germline, CDR1 SGHAT and CDR2 FQDESV (reference sequence). V lost 5 bases, J lost 8 bases, and 24 bases lay in between. There are 16 residues in the CDR3. This CDR3 is CASSAPTEALTGGYTF. In DNA form, the CDR3 reads TGTGCCAGCAGCGCCCCAACCGAGGCTCTTACTGGCGGCTACACCTTC.

This clone is a singleton in its sample. In nucleotides, the CDR3 is TGTGCCAGCAGCGTTCAGGGCAGGAATTCACCCCTCCACTTT. It codes for CASSVQGRNSPLHF. V is TRBV9 and J is TRBJ1-6, with a possible D match to TRBD1 (5 bases). The germline gives CDR1 SGDLS, CDR2 YYNGEE. The CDR3 sequence is 14 residues long. V was clipped by 2 bases and J by 7 bases, with 10 bases between them. Supplemented by reference TRBV9 and TRBJ1-6, the full variable domain reads DSGVTQTPKHLITATGQRVTLRCSPRSGDLSVYWYQQSLDQGLQFLIQYYNGEERAKGNILERFSAQQFPDLHSELNLSSLELGDSALYFCASSVQGRNSPLHFGNGTRLTVT.